This is a list of T cell receptor beta chains from one sample in a study of PD-L1 blockade in urothelial cancer. The repertoire was sequenced with immunoSEQ multiplex PCR; TCRdb's copy has only in-frame clones and lacks some. Found here are roughly 100,000 clones, around 78% of them singletons; the top ten hold under 9.5%. The source was PBMCs, collected around atezolizumab (anti-PD-L1) treatment. The receptors were sampled from a man in his 70s with urothelial cancer. Each CDR3 is given with its conserved first and last residue. D genes are given only for firm matches. Rows give clone size only sometimes, using once, few, many, or a class for an expanded clone.

clone size | J gene | D gene | V gene | CDR3 DNA | CDR3 protein
. | TRBJ1-2 | . | TRBV18 | TGTGCCAGCTCACTTTATAGTATCCTTAACTATGGCTACACCTTC | CASSLYSILNYGYTF
. | TRBJ2-7 | TRBD2 | TRBV11-2 | TGTGCCAGCAGCTCTTTAGCGGGGGGTTCCTACGAGCAGTACTTC | CASSSLAGGSYEQYF
few | TRBJ2-3 | TRBD1 | TRBV6-5 | TGTGCCACTGCGGCACAGGGGGATACGCAGTATTTT | CATAAQGDTQYF
. | TRBJ1-1 | TRBD1 | TRBV19 | TGTGCCAGTAGTATTTCCCGGGACAGCACTGAAGCTTTCTTT | CASSISRDSTEAFF
once | TRBJ1-4 | . | TRBV30 | TGTGCCTGGAGTGAAGAGTTTAATGAAAAACTGTTTTTT | CAWSEEFNEKLFF
. | TRBJ2-7 | . | TRBV7-6 | TGTGCCAGCAGCTTTGCTGAGCGGGCCGGCGAGCAGTACTTC | CASSFAERAGEQYF
. | TRBJ2-5 | TRBD1 | TRBV9 | TGTGCCAGCAGGGGACAGGGGCAAGAGACCCAGTACTTC | CASRGQGQETQYF
. | TRBJ1-4 | TRBD1 | TRBV7-9 | TGTGCCAGCAGCTTTGGGACAGCGGATGAAAAACTGTTTTTT | CASSFGTADEKLFF
. | TRBJ2-6 | . | TRBV6-5 | TGTGCCAGCAGCTTCGAGGTCTCCGGGGCCAACGTCCTGACTTTC | CASSFEVSGANVLTF
few | TRBJ1-1 | TRBD1 | TRBV10-3 | TGTGCCATCAGTGACCTAACAGGGGGCACTGAAGCTTTCTTT | CAISDLTGGTEAFF
once | TRBJ2-7 | . | TRBV7-2 | TGTGCCAGCAGCTCTTTCCCGGTAGGGGGCTACGAGCAGTACTTC | CASSSFPVGGYEQYF
. | TRBJ2-7 | . | TRBV6-1 | TGTGCCAGCAGTGAAGGGCCCGACGAGCAGTACTTC | CASSEGPDEQYF
once | TRBJ2-6 | . | TRBV18 | TGTGCCAGCTCACCAAGACAGCGATCTGGGGCCAACGTCCTGACTTTC | CASSPRQRSGANVLTF
. | TRBJ1-2 | . | TRBV9 | TGTGCCAGCAGCAAGGGCGGGGTGGACGTGGATGGCTACACCTTC | CASSKGGVDVDGYTF
. | TRBJ1-2 | . | TRBV12-1 | TGTGCCAGCAGCTTTGACAGGGTTCCACCGTTACTTAACTATGGCTACACCTTC | CASSFDRVPPLLNYGYTF
. | TRBJ2-7 | TRBD2 | TRBV7-8 | TGTGCCAGCAGCTTATCCTCGGGGAGGGCCGAGCAGTACTTC | CASSLSSGRAEQYF
. | TRBJ2-3 | . | TRBV18 | TGTGCCAGCTCACCACCGCGGGCTAGCCACACAGATACGCAGTATTTT | CASSPPRASHTDTQYF